Shown below are 2 T cell receptor beta chains from a single sample sequenced in a study of cytomegalovirus exposure and HLA in healthy donors. The PCR used 60 Vbeta and 13 Jbeta primers. Measured with immunoSEQ multiplex PCR; TCRdb has only the in-frame clones, and not every one. This sample has 97,000 or so clones, with around 60% found just once. The sample was PBMCs. These TCRs come from a human donor in good health.

The rearrangement links TRBV10-3 to TRBJ2-1; 7 bases fit TRBD1. With V trimmed by 5 bases and J by 4 bases, 14 bases remained unmatched. The V gene's germline CDR1 is ENHRY and CDR2 SYGVKD. The CDR3 totals 17 residues. The CDR3: CAISRTGAGTVYNEQFF. CDR3 sequence (DNA): TGTGCCATCAGTCGGACTGGTGCAGGGACAGTTTACAATGAGCAGTTCTTC.

On this clone: At one of its ends the junction is not consistent with the germline gene, which may arise from a read error. This chain links TRBV7-7 with TRBJ2-2; 8 positions match TRBD1. Germline values: CDR1 SSHAT, CDR2 FNYEAQ (reference sequence). The CDR3 consists of 15 residues. The CDR3 reads CASSQGTGHTGELFF. CDR3 DNA: TGTGCTAGCAGCCAAGGGACAGGACACACCGGGGAGCTGTTTTTT. Full variable domain (rest looked up from reference TRBV7-7 and TRBJ2-2): GAGVSQSPRYKVTKRGQDVTLRCDPISSHATLYWYQQALGQGPEFLTYFNYEAQPDKSGLPSDRFSAERPEGSISTLTIQRTEQRDSAMYRCASSQGTGHTGELFFGEGSRLTVL.